The TCR beta chain under discussion was sequenced for a study of OX40 agonist ivuxolimab in advanced cancers. Overall study context: Administration of intravenous ivuxolimab to patients occurred every 2 weeks at 0.01 to 10 mg/kg.

The CDR3 contains 16 residues. Trimming cost V 1 base and J 6 bases; bases outside gene matches: 5. Germline lookup yields CDR1 SGHDT and CDR2 YYEEEE. Using immunoSEQ multiplex PCR, the repertoire was profiled, and TCRdb retains in-frame clones only, with some absent. The sample gives 50,000 or so clones, more than 80% of which show up once; around 0.71% is in the top ten. Here the sequenced sample was CD4+ or CD8+ T cells sorted from blood, taken in a trial of the OX40 agonist ivuxolimab. The source of this sequence is an adult with an advanced solid tumor such as melanoma, head and neck, liver or kidney cancer. V gene TRBV5-6 combines with J gene TRBJ2-1; TRBD2 matches 12 bases. In DNA form, the CDR3 reads TGTGCCAGCAGCTTGCTAGCGGGGGGGGCTCTCAATGAGCAGTTCTTC. Translation gives CASSLLAGGALNEQFF.